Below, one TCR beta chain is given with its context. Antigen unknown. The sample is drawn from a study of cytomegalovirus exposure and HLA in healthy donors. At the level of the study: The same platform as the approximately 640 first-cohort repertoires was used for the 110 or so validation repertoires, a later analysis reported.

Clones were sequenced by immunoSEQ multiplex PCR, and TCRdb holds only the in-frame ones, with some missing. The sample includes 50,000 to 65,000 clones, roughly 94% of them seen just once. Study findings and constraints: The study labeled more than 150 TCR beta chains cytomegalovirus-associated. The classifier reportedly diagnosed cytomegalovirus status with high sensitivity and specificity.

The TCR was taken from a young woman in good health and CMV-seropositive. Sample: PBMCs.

DNA of the CDR3: TGTGCCAGCAGTGAAGCGGGGGGGCCCACTGAAGCTTTCTTT. This gives the protein CASSEAGGPTEAFF. The rearrangement uses TRBV6-1 and TRBJ1-1, with D maybe TRBD1 (6 bases). The CDR3 extends over 14 amino acids. Deletions cut 0 bases from V and 4 bases from J, with 9 bases between. Germline CDR1 reads MNHNS; CDR2 reads SASEGT.